What follows is one T cell receptor (beta chain) and its context. What it binds is unknown. This entry is derived from a study of cytomegalovirus exposure and HLA in healthy donors. Though nominally healthy at sampling, donors likely had unrecorded immune exposures. Regarding the study as a whole: An ancestry cluster, one associated with Asian ancestry, reportedly showed fewer N-insertions than the approximately 670-donor mean in a later analysis. As a later analysis revealed, the rate of TCR association differed by HLA locus, with DRB1 most and HLA-C fewest.

CDR3 length equals 14 residues. V shed 1 base and J shed 0 bases, with 7 bases lying between them. The germline V gene encodes CDR1 SGHRS and CDR2 YFSETQ. Researchers ran the PCR with 60 Vbeta and 13 Jbeta primers. Generated by immunoSEQ multiplex PCR, the TCRdb table keeps only in-frame clones and is missing some. The table has under 250,000 clones, about three quarters seen once. Material for sequencing was PBMCs. The sequence came from a boy between 10 and 17 years old in good health and CMV-seronegative. The chain employs TRBV5-1 and TRBJ2-5; D is unresolved. CDR3 sequence reads: CASSLRAYQETQYF. The CDR3 nucleotides read TGCGCCAGCAGCTTGAGAGCCTACCAAGAGACCCAGTACTTC.